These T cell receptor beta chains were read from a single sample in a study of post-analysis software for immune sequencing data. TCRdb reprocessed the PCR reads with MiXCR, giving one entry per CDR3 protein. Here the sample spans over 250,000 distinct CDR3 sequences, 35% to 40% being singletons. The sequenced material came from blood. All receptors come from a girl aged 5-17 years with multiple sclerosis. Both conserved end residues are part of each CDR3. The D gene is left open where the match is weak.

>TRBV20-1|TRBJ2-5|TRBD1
CSARDLRGQAIQETQYF
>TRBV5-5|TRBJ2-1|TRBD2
CASSPRLAGEDEQFF
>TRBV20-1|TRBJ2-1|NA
CSAREERYNEQFF
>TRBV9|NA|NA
CASSGGPGAEQYF
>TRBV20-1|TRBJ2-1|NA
CSARPWPQSPSRDEQFF
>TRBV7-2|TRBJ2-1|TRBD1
CASKSGQGWAQFF
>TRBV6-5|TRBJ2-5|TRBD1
CASRNRGHWETQYF
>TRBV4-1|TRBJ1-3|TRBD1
CASSQDTGGASGNTIYF
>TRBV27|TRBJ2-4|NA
CASSLPPPTVHLAKNIQYF
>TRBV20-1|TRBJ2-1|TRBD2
CSQREISYNEQFF
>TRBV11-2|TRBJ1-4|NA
CASSHLGRRSQAAPTREKLFF
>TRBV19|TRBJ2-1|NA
CASQDRNGPVHEQFF
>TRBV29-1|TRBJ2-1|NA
CSVGTATYNEQFF
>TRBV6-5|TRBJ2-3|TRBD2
CASSYSGTSADTQYF
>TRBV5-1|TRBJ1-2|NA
CASTLQSNYGYTF
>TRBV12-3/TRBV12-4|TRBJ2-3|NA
CASSHQGQTSTDAQYF
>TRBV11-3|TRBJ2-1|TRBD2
CASSSSGNYNEQFF
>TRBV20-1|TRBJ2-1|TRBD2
CSARSRGGSSYNEQFF
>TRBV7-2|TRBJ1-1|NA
CVSSWVGRMNTEAFF
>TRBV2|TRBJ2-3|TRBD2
CASSLAGTDAQYF
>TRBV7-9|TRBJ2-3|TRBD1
CASSLGDRRTDTQYF
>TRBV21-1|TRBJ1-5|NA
CASAGGEQLNQPQHF